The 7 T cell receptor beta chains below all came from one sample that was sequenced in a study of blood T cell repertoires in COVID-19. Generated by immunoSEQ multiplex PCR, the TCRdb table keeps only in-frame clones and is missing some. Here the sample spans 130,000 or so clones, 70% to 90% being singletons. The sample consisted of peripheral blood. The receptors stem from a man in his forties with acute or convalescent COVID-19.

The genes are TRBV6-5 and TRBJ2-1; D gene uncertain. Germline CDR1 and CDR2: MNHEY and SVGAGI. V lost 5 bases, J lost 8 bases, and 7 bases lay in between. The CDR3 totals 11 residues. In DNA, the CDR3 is TGTGCCAGCAGTCGACAACATGAGCAGTTCTTC. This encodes CASSRQHEQFF.

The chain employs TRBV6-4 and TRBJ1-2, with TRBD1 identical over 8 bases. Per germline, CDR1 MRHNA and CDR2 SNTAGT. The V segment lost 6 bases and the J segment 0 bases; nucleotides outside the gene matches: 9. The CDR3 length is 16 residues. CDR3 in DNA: TGTGCCAGCAGGGCCGGGACAGGCGCTTCTAACTATGGCTACACCTTC. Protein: CASRAGTGASNYGYTF.

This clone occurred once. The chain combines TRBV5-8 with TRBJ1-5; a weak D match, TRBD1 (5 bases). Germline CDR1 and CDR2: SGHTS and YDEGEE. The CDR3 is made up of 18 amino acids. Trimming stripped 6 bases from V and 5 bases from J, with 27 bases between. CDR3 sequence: CASTLPSSLGGTYQPQHF. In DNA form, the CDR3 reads TGTGCCAGCACCCTCCCATCATCCCTGGGCGGGACTTATCAGCCCCAGCATTTT.

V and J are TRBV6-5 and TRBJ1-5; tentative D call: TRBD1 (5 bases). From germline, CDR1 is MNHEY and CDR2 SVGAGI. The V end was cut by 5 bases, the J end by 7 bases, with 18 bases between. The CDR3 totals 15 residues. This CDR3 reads CASSKIDRGGQPQHF. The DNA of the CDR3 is TGTGCCAGCAGTAAAATAGACAGAGGCGGCCAGCCCCAGCATTTT.

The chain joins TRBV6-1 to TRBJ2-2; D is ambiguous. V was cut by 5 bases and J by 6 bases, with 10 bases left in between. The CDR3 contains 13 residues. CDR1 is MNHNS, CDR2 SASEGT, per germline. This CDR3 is CASSPSVAGELFF. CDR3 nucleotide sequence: TGTGCCAGCAGTCCTTCGGTGGCCGGGGAGCTGTTTTTT.

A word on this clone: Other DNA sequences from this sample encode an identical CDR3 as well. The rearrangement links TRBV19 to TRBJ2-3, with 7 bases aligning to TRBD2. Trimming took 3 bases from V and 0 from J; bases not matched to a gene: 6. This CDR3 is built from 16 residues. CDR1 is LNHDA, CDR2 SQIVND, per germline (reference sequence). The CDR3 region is CASSIRSGTSTDTQYF. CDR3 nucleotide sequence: TGTGCCAGTAGTATCCGAAGCGGGACTAGCACAGATACGCAGTATTTT.

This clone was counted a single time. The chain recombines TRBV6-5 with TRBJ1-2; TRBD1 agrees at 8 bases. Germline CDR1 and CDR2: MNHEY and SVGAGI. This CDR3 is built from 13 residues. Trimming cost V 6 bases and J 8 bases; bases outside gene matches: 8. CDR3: CASRPQGAGGYTF. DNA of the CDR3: TGTGCCAGCAGACCGCAGGGGGCGGGGGGCTACACCTTC.